Following are 21 T cell receptor beta chains from one sample sequenced in a study of technical replicates of blood from a handful of donors. Using immunoSEQ multiplex PCR, the repertoire was profiled, and TCRdb retains in-frame clones only, with some absent. The sample contains 75,000 to 95,000 clones, 89% of which appear only once. Sequenced: T cells isolated from PBMCs. The receptors originated from a human donor in good health.

V gene TRBV2 combines with J gene TRBJ1-1; D may be TRBD1 (6 bases). CDR1 and CDR2 (germline): SNHLY, FYNNEI. The CDR3 length is 13 residues. V gave up 2 bases and J gave up 6 bases, with 10 bases separating them. CDR3 bases: TGTGCCAGCAGTGAAAGGGGGGGGGCTGAAGCTTTCTTT. Translation: CASSERGGAEAFF.

The rearrangement links TRBV30 to TRBJ2-1; 13 nucleotides match TRBD2. V was pared by 2 bases and J by 2 bases, with 12 bases of the junction left unmatched. Germline CDR1 and CDR2: GTSNPN and SVGIG (reference sequence). This CDR3 has 19 amino acids. The CDR3 DNA reads as TGTGCCTGGAGTCTAGGACTAGCGGGAGTGTTGGGAGCCTACAATGAGCAGTTCTTC. Amino acid sequence: CAWSLGLAGVLGAYNEQFF. Supplemented by reference TRBV30 and TRBJ2-1, the full variable domain reads SQTIHQWPATLVQPVGSPLSLECTVEGTSNPNLYWYRQAAGRGLQLLFYSVGIGQISSEVPQNLSASRPQDRQFILSSKKLLLSDSGFYLCAWSLGLAGVLGAYNEQFFGPGTRLTVL.

The V gene is TRBV2, the J gene TRBJ2-1; unclear D gene. Trimming left V 5 bases short and J 3 bases short, with 8 bases between. The CDR3 sequence is 13 residues long. Germline V CDR1 and CDR2: SNHLY, FYNNEI. CDR3: CASSNSFYNEQFF. The CDR3 coding sequence is TGTGCCAGCAGTAACAGTTTCTACAATGAGCAGTTCTTC.

The table lists this clone with a count of one. The V gene is TRBV5-8, the J gene TRBJ2-7; TRBD2 might be the D (5 bases). V shed 8 bases and J shed 5 bases, with 20 bases lying between them. CDR1 SGHTS and CDR2 YDEGEE come from the germline V gene. The CDR3 spans 14 residues. The CDR3: CARGGRTWRDEQYF. CDR3 DNA: TGTGCCAGAGGAGGTCGGACGTGGCGGGACGAGCAGTACTTC.

J is TRBJ1-5 and V is TRBV7-8; D is undetermined. CDR3 length equals 13 residues. Germline-derived CDR1 and CDR2 are SGHVS and FQNEAQ. V was cut by 5 bases and J by 0 bases, with 5 bases left in between. The CDR3 is CASSQNSNQPQHF. The CDR3 nucleotides read TGTGCCAGCAGCCAAAATAGCAATCAGCCCCAGCATTTT.

This sequence joins TRBV4-1 and TRBJ2-1; 9 nucleotides line up with TRBD1. Germline trimming cut 4 bases from V and 0 bases from J; bases unmatched to any gene: 7. Per the germline V gene, CDR1 is MGHRA and CDR2 is YSYEKL. This CDR3 is built from 17 residues. The CDR3 here is CASSPGQGPPSYNEQFF. As DNA, the CDR3 is TGCGCCAGCAGCCCGGGACAGGGACCCCCCTCCTACAATGAGCAGTTCTTC.

The genes are TRBV5-1 and TRBJ2-3, with 10 positions matching TRBD2. The trim removed 1 base at V and 1 base at J, leaving 3 bases unmatched. Germline lookup yields CDR1 SGHRS and CDR2 YFSETQ. The CDR3 covers 16 residues. The CDR3 here is CASSLQGLAGTDTQYF. In DNA, the CDR3 is TGCGCCAGCAGCTTGCAAGGACTAGCGGGCACAGATACGCAGTATTTT.

The chain is built from TRBV30 and TRBJ2-7; D possibly corresponds to TRBD2 (6 bases). CDR1 is GTSNPN and CDR2 is SVGIG in the germline V gene (reference sequence). This CDR3 is built from 14 residues. Between the trimmed V and J ends, which lost 4 bases and 2 bases, there was a span of 15 bases. This CDR3 reads CAWTTGTAPYEQYF. The CDR3 region has the DNA TGTGCCTGGACGACCGGGACTGCCCCCTACGAGCAGTACTTC. Full variable domain (rest looked up from reference TRBV30 and TRBJ2-7): SQTIHQWPATLVQPVGSPLSLECTVEGTSNPNLYWYRQAAGRGLQLLFYSVGIGQISSEVPQNLSASRPQDRQFILSSKKLLLSDSGFYLCAWTTGTAPYEQYFGPGTRLTVT.

Here the CDR3 DNA reads TGTGCCAGCAGCTTGGACAGGGGCTACGAGCAGTACTTC. As protein: CASSLDRGYEQYF. J is TRBJ2-7 and V is TRBV5-6; 7 nucleotides line up with TRBD1. The V gene end was trimmed by 0 bases and the J gene end by 3 bases; junction bases not matched to a gene: 0. CDR3 length: 13 residues. CDR1 is SGHDT and CDR2 is YYEEEE in the germline V gene.

This chain joins TRBV18 and TRBJ2-7, with 7 bases lining up with TRBD1. There are 14 residues in the CDR3. J lost 5 bases, V lost 4 bases, and 8 bases had no gene match. Per germline, CDR1 KGHSH and CDR2 LQKENI. As DNA, the CDR3 is TGTGCCAGCTCACAAGAGACAGGGCGCGACGAGCAGTACTTC. Encoded protein: CASSQETGRDEQYF.

This clone was observed a single time. The chain joins TRBV4-1 to TRBJ2-5; no reliable D call. This CDR3 contains 13 residues. Germline V CDR1 and CDR2: MGHRA, YSYEKL. The ends were cut back, 0 bases at V and 5 bases at J, with 7 bases in the middle. The DNA of the CDR3 is TGCGCCAGCAGCCAAGATAATGAGGAGACCCAGTACTTC. This codes for CASSQDNEETQYF.

The chain employs TRBV10-3 and TRBJ2-1; 10 nucleotides agree with TRBD2. V lost 5 bases and J lost 6; bases outside the gene matches: 7. Germline values: CDR1 ENHRY, CDR2 SYGVKD. The CDR3 totals 15 residues. The CDR3 loop reads CAISQTSSGSNEQFF. CDR3 nucleotides: TGTGCCATCAGTCAGACGTCTAGCGGGAGCAATGAGCAGTTCTTC.

This chain uses TRBV5-1 with TRBJ2-5, with TRBD2 as a possible D gene (6 bases). Looked up from germline, CDR1 is SGHRS and CDR2 is YFSETQ. Trimming shortened V by 0 bases and J by 5 bases, and 20 bases separated the two germline ends. This CDR3 is built from 17 residues. DNA of the CDR3: TGCGCCAGCAGCTTGGCCAGCTCTACGGGAGAAAGGGAGACCCAGTACTTC. Residues: CASSLASSTGERETQYF.

The rearrangement joins TRBV25-1 to TRBJ1-1; D gene ambiguous. Germline loops: CDR1 MGHDK, CDR2 SYGVNS. The CDR3 covers 12 residues. The germline V and J ends were trimmed by 7 bases and 2 bases, with 8 bases remaining between them. CDR3 amino acids: CASMLANTEAFF. The CDR3 DNA sequence: TGTGCCAGCATGTTGGCTAACACTGAAGCTTTCTTT.

The chain uses TRBV4-1 and TRBJ2-7, with TRBD2 identical over 7 bases. The CDR3 runs to 13 residues. The germline V gene encodes CDR1 MGHRA and CDR2 YSYEKL. With 3 bases clipped from V and 4 bases from J, the junction kept 3 bases outside the gene matches. The DNA for the CDR3 is TGCGCCAGCAGCCAGCGCGGGGGTTACGAGCAGTACTTC. Protein: CASSQRGGYEQYF.

This clone was seen just once. This sequence joins TRBV5-8 and TRBJ2-3; 7 positions agree with TRBD2. The CDR3 is 14 residues long. Trimming at V came to 1 base and at J to 7 bases, leaving 6 bases not matched to a gene. Germline V CDR1 and CDR2: SGHTS, YDEGEE. CDR3 in DNA: TGTGCCAGCAGCTTGTGGCGGGAGCGAAATACGCAGTATTTT. This translates into CASSLWRERNTQYF.

The J gene is TRBJ2-7, the V gene TRBV28; D is possibly TRBD1 (5 bases). This CDR3 has 16 residues. The V gene lost 3 bases and the J gene lost 1 base, with 16 bases spanning the gap. CDR1 is MDHEN and CDR2 is SYDVKM in the germline V gene. CDR3: CASSFSAWGASYEQYF. The CDR3 DNA sequence: TGTGCCAGCAGTTTCTCAGCCTGGGGCGCGTCCTACGAGCAGTACTTC.

The chain couples TRBV6-1 to TRBJ2-5; TRBD1 might be the D (6 bases). Trimming took off 10 bases at V and 6 bases at J, with 15 bases between the two ends. This CDR3 region has 12 residues. Germline CDR1 MNHNS, CDR2 SASEGT. Here the CDR3 DNA reads TGTGCCACCGGAAAGGGGGTTAAGACCCAGTACTTC. This sequence encodes CATGKGVKTQYF.

The V call is TRBV27, the J call TRBJ2-1; TRBD2 matches 10 bases. With 2 bases clipped from V and 13 bases from J, the junction kept 5 bases outside the gene matches. Germline V gene data show CDR1 as MNHEY and CDR2 as SMNVEV (reference sequence). This CDR3 contains 13 residues. CDR3 residues: CASSLRSGRAQFF. In nucleotides, the CDR3 is TGTGCCAGCAGTTTAAGGAGCGGGAGGGCCCAGTTCTTC.

The genes are TRBV18 and TRBJ1-1; 7 nucleotides agree with TRBD1. Trimming at V came to 1 base and at J to 1 base, leaving 6 bases not matched to a gene. This CDR3 comprises 16 residues. The germline gives CDR1 KGHSH, CDR2 LQKENI. CDR3 coding DNA: TGTGCCAGCTCACCACAGGGACAGCTTAGGAACACTGAAGCTTTCTTT. Protein: CASSPQGQLRNTEAFF.

The chain joins TRBV7-6 to TRBJ1-2; the match to TRBD1 covers 7 bases. The V gene's germline CDR1 is SGHVS and CDR2 FNYEAQ. The CDR3 consists of 13 residues. The ends lost 5 bases at V and 4 bases at J; junction bases unmatched: 4. This CDR3 is CASSPQGSYGYTF. The CDR3 nucleotides are TGTGCCAGCAGCCCACAGGGGTCCTATGGCTACACCTTC.